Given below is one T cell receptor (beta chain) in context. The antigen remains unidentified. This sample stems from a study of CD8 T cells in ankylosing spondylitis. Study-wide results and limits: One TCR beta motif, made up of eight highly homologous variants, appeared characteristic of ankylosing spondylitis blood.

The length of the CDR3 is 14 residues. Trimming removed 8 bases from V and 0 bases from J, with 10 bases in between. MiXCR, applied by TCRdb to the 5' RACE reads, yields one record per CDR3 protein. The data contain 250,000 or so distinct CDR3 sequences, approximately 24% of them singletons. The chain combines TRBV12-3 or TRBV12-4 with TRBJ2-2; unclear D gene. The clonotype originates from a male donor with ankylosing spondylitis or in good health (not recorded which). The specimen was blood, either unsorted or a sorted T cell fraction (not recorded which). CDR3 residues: CASHLDSNTGELFF. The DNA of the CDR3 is TGTGCCAGCCACCTGGATTCGAACACCGGGGAGCTGTTTTTT.